Listed below are T cell receptor beta chains from one sample, sequenced in a study of CD8 T cells in Susac syndrome. TCRdb redid the calling of the immunoSEQ multiplex PCR reads with MiXCR, one entry per CDR3 protein. Found here are about 240,000 distinct CDR3 sequences, almost 97% of them singletons; the top ten hold about 0.094%. The sequenced sample consisted of CD4+ T cells from PBMCs. The origin of the receptors is a human donor with Susac syndrome. Each CDR3 is given without its conserved first and last residue. Each record gives: J gene, V gene, clone size, CDR3 protein. Clone size is given for some rows only: seen once, a few or many times, or a class if the clone is expanded.

j_call: TRBJ2-3
v_call: TRBV12-5
clone_size: -
cdr3_aa: ASGQGVGASTDTQY

j_call: TRBJ2-3
v_call: TRBV12-3/TRBV12-4
clone_size: -
cdr3_aa: ASRGAGRTDTQY

j_call: TRBJ2-3
v_call: TRBV20-1
clone_size: -
cdr3_aa: SARAQLAGVTDTQY

j_call: TRBJ1-2
v_call: TRBV12-3/TRBV12-4
clone_size: -
cdr3_aa: ASSWELRLNYGYT

j_call: TRBJ2-3
v_call: TRBV4-1
clone_size: -
cdr3_aa: ASSQDLGRGVADTQY

j_call: TRBJ2-1
v_call: TRBV6-5
clone_size: -
cdr3_aa: ASSYSRYNEQF

j_call: TRBJ1-4
v_call: TRBV4-2
clone_size: -
cdr3_aa: ASSQPDRDNEKLF

j_call: TRBJ2-7
v_call: TRBV20-1
clone_size: -
cdr3_aa: SAPGRGLYEQY

j_call: TRBJ2-7
v_call: TRBV21-1
clone_size: -
cdr3_aa: ASSKGRLAATYEQY

j_call: TRBJ2-2
v_call: TRBV5-1
clone_size: once
cdr3_aa: ASSLVTGGTGELF

j_call: TRBJ2-1
v_call: TRBV9
clone_size: -
cdr3_aa: ASSVELAAYNEQF

j_call: TRBJ2-7
v_call: TRBV5-1
clone_size: -
cdr3_aa: ASSLTGDNYEQY

j_call: TRBJ2-2
v_call: TRBV9
clone_size: -
cdr3_aa: ASSRTATGELF

j_call: TRBJ1-1
v_call: TRBV12-3/TRBV12-4
clone_size: -
cdr3_aa: ASSLVTSNTEAF

j_call: TRBJ2-1
v_call: TRBV29-1
clone_size: -
cdr3_aa: SGQFYNEQF

j_call: TRBJ2-1
v_call: TRBV2
clone_size: -
cdr3_aa: ASSEAGGVNEQF

j_call: TRBJ2-3
v_call: TRBV7-3
clone_size: -
cdr3_aa: ASSLLGGSTDTQY

j_call: TRBJ2-5
v_call: TRBV9
clone_size: once
cdr3_aa: ASSARDASGMKETQY

j_call: TRBJ2-2
v_call: TRBV2
clone_size: -
cdr3_aa: ASSESSIFTGELF

j_call: TRBJ1-1
v_call: TRBV27
clone_size: -
cdr3_aa: ASRKAGTKGNTEAF

j_call: TRBJ2-1
v_call: TRBV19
clone_size: -
cdr3_aa: ASTPGPSSYNEQF

j_call: TRBJ2-5
v_call: TRBV29-1
clone_size: -
cdr3_aa: SAGPGETQY

j_call: TRBJ2-5
v_call: TRBV14
clone_size: -
cdr3_aa: ASSQMDGMPQY

j_call: TRBJ1-1
v_call: TRBV29-1
clone_size: -
cdr3_aa: SVLWASRGNTEAF

j_call: TRBJ1-1
v_call: TRBV5-1
clone_size: -
cdr3_aa: ASRPSGGRYTEAF

j_call: TRBJ1-1
v_call: TRBV7-8
clone_size: -
cdr3_aa: ASSLVAPLNTEAF

j_call: TRBJ1-1
v_call: TRBV29-1
clone_size: -
cdr3_aa: SAIPGQGVLNTEAF

j_call: TRBJ2-2
v_call: TRBV6-6
clone_size: -
cdr3_aa: ASSGGQGLNTGELF

j_call: TRBJ1-2
v_call: TRBV3-1
clone_size: -
cdr3_aa: ASSHPTGNYGYT

j_call: TRBJ2-7
v_call: TRBV2
clone_size: -
cdr3_aa: AIGTSGRNEQY

j_call: TRBJ1-1
v_call: TRBV4-2
clone_size: -
cdr3_aa: ASSQEGAMNTEAF

j_call: TRBJ2-7
v_call: TRBV5-1
clone_size: -
cdr3_aa: ASSLEGSGAYEQY

j_call: TRBJ2-7
v_call: TRBV29-1
clone_size: -
cdr3_aa: SVEASSGFAVYEQY

j_call: TRBJ2-1
v_call: TRBV18
clone_size: -
cdr3_aa: ASVTSLGTPNNEQF

j_call: TRBJ1-3
v_call: TRBV20-1
clone_size: -
cdr3_aa: SARDGLTGVNTIY